This passage covers 26 T cell receptor beta chains from one sample sequenced in a study of identical twins. Using its own MiXCR run on the 5' RACE reads, TCRdb lists one record per CDR3 protein. This table has roughly 250,000 distinct CDR3 sequences, approximately 6.8% appearing once. The same data also went into a second study, on yellow fever vaccine responses in identical twins.

Sample: CD8+ T cells sorted from blood. The receptors shown here come from a woman aged 18-29 years in good health.

CDR3 in DNA: TGTGCCAGCAGCTCGGCTAACGGACTAGCAACAGATACGCAGTATTTT. The encoded protein is CASSSANGLATDTQYF. The V and J genes are TRBV7-6 and TRBJ2-3; 8 bases line up with TRBD2. The J segment lost 3 bases and the V segment lost 4 bases, leaving 9 bases of the junction unmatched. There are 16 residues in the CDR3. From germline, CDR1 is SGHVS and CDR2 FNYEAQ.

This clonotype has just a few counts. J is TRBJ2-1 and V is TRBV5-1; the D is unclear. V was shortened by 1 base and J by 0 bases, with 8 bases between the two germline ends. The CDR3 spans 15 residues. Germline lookup yields CDR1 SGHRS and CDR2 YFSETQ. The CDR3 region is CASSLSENSYNEQFF. Written as DNA, the CDR3 is TGCGCCAGCAGCTTGTCGGAAAACTCCTACAATGAGCAGTTCTTC. The entire variable domain, with the rest obtained from reference TRBV5-1 and TRBJ2-1, is as follows: KAGVTQTPRYLIKTRGQQVTLSCSPISGHRSVSWYQQTPGQGLQFLFEYFSETQRNKGNFPGRFSGRQFSNSRSEMNVSTLELGDSALYLCASSLSENSYNEQFFGPGTRLTVL.

This clonotype was recorded a few times. The chain links TRBV7-6 to TRBJ2-2; the match to TRBD2 covers 9 bases. J gave up 5 bases and V 5 bases, and 6 bases lay outside the gene matches. This CDR3 region has 15 residues. Germline-derived CDR1 and CDR2 are SGHVS and FNYEAQ. The CDR3 loop is CASSPSAGGTGELFF. As DNA, the CDR3 is TGTGCCAGCAGCCCCTCCGCGGGAGGGACCGGGGAGCTGTTTTTT.

This clonotype appeared a few times. The rearrangement uses TRBV7-8 and TRBJ2-7; the D gene is possibly TRBD2 (5 bases). The CDR3 runs to 15 residues. Per the germline V gene, CDR1 is SGHVS and CDR2 is FQNEAQ. V was clipped by 5 bases and J by 6 bases, with 20 bases between them. CDR3 protein: CASSVTRTALSEQYF. DNA of the CDR3: TGTGCCAGCAGCGTGACTCGGACTGCTCTCTCCGAGCAGTACTTC.

CDR3 loop: CSVEDIPSGRQEQFF. CDR3 bases: TGCAGCGTTGAAGATATTCCTAGCGGGCGCCAGGAGCAGTTCTTC. The V and J genes are TRBV29-1 and TRBJ2-1, with 8 bases matching TRBD2. V was pared by 0 bases and J by 10 bases, with 11 bases of the junction left unmatched. Looked up from germline, CDR1 is SQVTM and CDR2 is ANQGSEA. The length of the CDR3 is 15 residues.

This clonotype was detected ten times or more. This rearrangement joins TRBV21-1 to TRBJ2-1. TRBV21-1 is noted as a pseudogene. The CDR3 has 12 amino acids. Here the CDR3 reads CASTYSYNEQFF. CDR3 in DNA: TGTGCCAGCACCTACTCCTACAATGAGCAGTTCTTC.

This clonotype was counted ten times or more. CDR3 sequence: CASSQDWGMNTEAFF. CDR3 nucleotides: TGCGCCAGCAGCCAAGATTGGGGTATGAACACTGAAGCTTTCTTT. This chain connects TRBV4-1 to TRBJ1-1; D is ambiguous. CDR1 is MGHRA, CDR2 YSYEKL, per germline. V dropped 0 bases and J dropped 0 bases, with 8 bases sitting between them. This CDR3 is built from 15 residues.

This clonotype was seen ten or more times. This chain links TRBV7-8 with TRBJ2-1; the D is unclear. Deletions cut 2 bases from V and 2 bases from J, with 16 bases between. This CDR3 is 17 amino acids long. Germline V gene lookup returns CDR1 SGHVS and CDR2 FQNEAQ. The CDR3 spells CASSLLAGPTAYNEQFF. In DNA form, the CDR3 reads TGTGCCAGCAGCTTATTAGCTGGACCTACTGCCTACAATGAGCAGTTCTTC.

The rearrangement links TRBV4-1 to TRBJ1-4, with D uncertain. In germline, CDR1 is MGHRA, CDR2 YSYEKL. The CDR3 runs to 15 residues. The germline V and J ends were trimmed by 7 bases and 0 bases, with 12 bases remaining between them. CDR3 in DNA: TGCGCCAGCACTGGTGGCAGCTCAACTAATGAAAAACTGTTTTTT. It yields the protein CASTGGSSTNEKLFF.

This clonotype appeared once. The rearrangement uses TRBV2 and TRBJ1-4; D gene ambiguous. V was trimmed by 6 bases and J by 8 bases, leaving 16 bases between them. In germline, CDR1 is SNHLY, CDR2 FYNNEI. The CDR3 consists of 14 residues. The chain's CDR3 is CASSPPAAGEKLFF. The CDR3, as DNA: TGTGCCAGCAGCCCCCCGGCGGCGGGGGAAAAACTGTTTTTT.

The table lists this clonotype with a few counts. The rearrangement joins TRBV14 to TRBJ2-1; 8 bases map to TRBD1. V trimming: 4 bases; J trimming: 5 bases; junction bases outside the gene matches: 7. This CDR3 contains 15 residues. Germline loops: CDR1 SGHDN, CDR2 FVKESK. CDR3 nucleotide sequence: TGTGCCAGCAGCCCCAGGGGGCCATACGACAATGAGCAGTTCTTC. Its translation: CASSPRGPYDNEQFF.

The CDR3 nucleotides are TGTGCCATCAGTGTACCTTTCCGCCCCGTACCCTCGACCCCGGGACAGGATACCTCCTACGAGCAGTACGTC. Translating it yields CAISVPFRPVPSTPGQDTSYEQYV. The chain couples TRBV10-3 to TRBJ2-7; 8 bases match TRBD1. The V gene end was trimmed by 4 bases and the J gene end by 0 bases; junction bases not matched to a gene: 32. The CDR3 covers 24 residues. Germline values: CDR1 ENHRY, CDR2 SYGVKD.

The rearrangement joins TRBV27 to TRBJ2-2; D may match TRBD1 or TRBD2 (7 bases each). Trimming cost V 7 bases and J 4 bases, with 10 bases left between them. CDR1 is MNHEY, CDR2 SMNVEV, per germline (reference sequence). The CDR3 runs 13 residues. CDR3 coding DNA: TGTGCCAGCACCAGGGGGGGCACCGGGGAGCTGTTTTTT. It encodes CASTRGGTGELFF.

This clonotype was seen ten or more times. This chain links TRBV10-3 with TRBJ2-2, with TRBD2 matching 13 bases. This CDR3 spans 16 amino acids. Losses at the gene ends were 8 bases for V and 2 bases for J; bases not matched to a gene: 5. Germline lookup yields CDR1 ENHRY and CDR2 SYGVKD. The CDR3 coding sequence is TGTGCCATCTTAGGGACTAGCGGGATTAACACCGGGGAGCTGTTTTTT. Its protein product is CAILGTSGINTGELFF.

The chain links TRBV7-9 to TRBJ2-5, with D hard to call. Trimming shortened V by 5 bases and J by 8 bases, and 18 bases separated the two germline ends. The CDR3 sequence is 14 residues long. The germline gives CDR1 SEHNR, CDR2 FQNEAQ (reference sequence). The CDR3 bases are TGTGCCAGCAGCCCCCCTAGACACCCCAGAACCCAGTACTTC. This encodes CASSPPRHPRTQYF.

This clonotype has a count of ten or more. Relative to the germline gene, one junction end is altered; a read error may explain this. The rearrangement joins TRBV20-1 to TRBJ1-2; 7 bases match TRBD1. The germline V gene has CDR1 DFQATT and CDR2 SNEGSKA (reference sequence). The CDR3 spans 11 residues. CDR3 amino acids: CSARPGQPSAF. The CDR3 DNA sequence: TGCAGTGCTAGACCGGGACAGCCTTCCGCCTTC.

This clonotype was recorded a few times. V usage is TRBV28 and J usage is TRBJ2-7, with D maybe TRBD1 (5 bases). Trimming cost V 4 bases and J 2 bases, with 12 bases left between them. The CDR3 has 14 residues. Per the germline V gene, CDR1 is MDHEN and CDR2 is SYDVKM. The CDR3 nucleotides are TGTGCCAGCAGTTCGACGGACACTGCCTACGAGCAGTACGTC. This encodes CASSSTDTAYEQYV.

There are many counts of this clonotype. This rearrangement joins TRBV5-1 to TRBJ2-2; 8 bases align to TRBD1. The CDR3 contains 17 residues. Looked up from germline, CDR1 is SGHRS and CDR2 is YFSETQ. With V trimmed by 2 bases and J by 2 bases, 8 bases remained unmatched. As DNA, the CDR3 is TGCGCCAGCAGCTTTCATAGGGACAGGCCCAACACCGGGGAGCTGTTTTTT. Translated: CASSFHRDRPNTGELFF.

This chain joins TRBV20-1 and TRBJ2-3; weak D call: TRBD2 (6 bases). From germline, CDR1 is DFQATT and CDR2 SNEGSKA (reference sequence). The CDR3 spans 17 residues. Deletions cut 3 bases from V and 6 bases from J, with 25 bases between. CDR3 DNA sequence: TGCAGTGCTAGTGTGGTTCTAGCGCTAAAGCCTATGGATACGCAGTATTTT. Its translation: CSASVVLALKPMDTQYF.

V usage is TRBV4-2 and J usage is TRBJ2-1, with D hard to call. V shed 0 bases and J shed 10 bases, with 7 bases lying between them. CDR3 length: 12 amino acids. From germline, CDR1 is LGHNA and CDR2 YNFKEQ. In DNA, the CDR3 is TGTGCCAGCAGCCAAGATGGGTCGGAGCAGTTCTTC. The encoded protein is CASSQDGSEQFF.

This clonotype was counted many times. The chain uses TRBV7-9 and TRBJ2-1; D gene ambiguous. Trimming removed 5 bases at V and 6 bases at J, with 11 bases between. This CDR3 is 13 amino acids long. Germline lookup yields CDR1 SEHNR and CDR2 FQNEAQ (reference sequence). The CDR3 here is CASSRQGSNEQFF. For the CDR3, the DNA is TGTGCCAGCAGCCGCCAAGGTAGCAATGAGCAGTTCTTC.

The rearrangement joins TRBV2 to TRBJ2-5; 8 bases are a match to TRBD1. V gave up 3 bases and J gave up 5 bases; unmatched junction bases: 8. Germline V gene sequence: CDR1 SNHLY, CDR2 FYNNEI. The CDR3 sequence is 15 residues long. This CDR3 is CASSEIDRGLETQYF. DNA for the CDR3: TGTGCCAGCAGTGAGATCGACAGGGGATTGGAGACCCAGTACTTC.

Only a few counts were recorded for this clonotype. This chain joins TRBV4-1 and TRBJ1-2; possible D gene TRBD1, 6 bases. Trimming removed 4 bases at V and 8 bases at J, with 17 bases between. Germline V gene sequence: CDR1 MGHRA, CDR2 YSYEKL. The CDR3 is made up of 14 amino acids. The CDR3 nucleotides read TGCGCCAGCAGCCGAGGACAGACCGGGGAGGGCTACACCTTC. This encodes CASSRGQTGEGYTF.

This clonotype was picked up a small number of times. This chain links TRBV6-2 or TRBV6-3 with TRBJ2-7, with 9 bases identical to TRBD1. Per germline, CDR1 MNHEY and CDR2 SVGEGT. This CDR3 contains 18 residues. V trimming: 0 bases; J trimming: 3 bases; junction bases outside the gene matches: 12. DNA of the CDR3: TGTGCCAGCAGTTACTCGCCCAATGACCCGACAGGGGGCTACGAGCAGTACGTC. Translation: CASSYSPNDPTGGYEQYV.

V and J are TRBV5-1 and TRBJ2-1, with D tentatively TRBD1 (6 bases). This CDR3 has 15 amino acids. V lost 0 bases, J lost 5 bases, and 12 bases lay in between. In germline, CDR1 is SGHRS, CDR2 YFSETQ. CDR3 in DNA: TGCGCCAGCAGCTTGGCAGGGGCTAGCCACAATGAGCAGTTCTTC. It encodes CASSLAGASHNEQFF.

This clonotype was found many times. V gene TRBV12-3 or TRBV12-4 combines with J gene TRBJ2-7, with 11 bases fitting TRBD1. The CDR3 totals 14 residues. Trimming removed 6 bases from V and 7 bases from J; junction bases left unmatched: 8. The DNA of the CDR3 is TGTGCCAGCAGCCCGGACAGGGGGCTGTGGGAGCAGTACTTC. Translation gives CASSPDRGLWEQYF.